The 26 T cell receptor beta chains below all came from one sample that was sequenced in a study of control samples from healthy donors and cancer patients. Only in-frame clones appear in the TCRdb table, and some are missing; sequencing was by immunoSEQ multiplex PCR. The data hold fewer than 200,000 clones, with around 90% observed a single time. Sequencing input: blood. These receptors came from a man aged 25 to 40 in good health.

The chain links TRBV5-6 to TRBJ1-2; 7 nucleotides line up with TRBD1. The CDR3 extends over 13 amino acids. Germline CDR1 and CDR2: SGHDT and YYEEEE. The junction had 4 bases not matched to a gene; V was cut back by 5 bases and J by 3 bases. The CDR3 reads CASRVQGYYGYTF. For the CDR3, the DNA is TGTGCCAGCAGAGTACAGGGGTACTATGGCTACACCTTC.

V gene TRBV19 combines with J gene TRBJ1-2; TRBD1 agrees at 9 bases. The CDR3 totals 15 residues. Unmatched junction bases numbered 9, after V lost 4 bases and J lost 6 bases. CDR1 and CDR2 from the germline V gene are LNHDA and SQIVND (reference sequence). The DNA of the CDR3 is TGTGCCAGTAGTACGACGGACAGGGGAGGGGATGGCTACACCTTC. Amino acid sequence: CASSTTDRGGDGYTF.

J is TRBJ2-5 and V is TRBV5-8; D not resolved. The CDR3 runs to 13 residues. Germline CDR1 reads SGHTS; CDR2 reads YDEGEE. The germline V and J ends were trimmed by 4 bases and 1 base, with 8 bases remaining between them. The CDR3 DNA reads TGTGCCAGCAGCGCTCGGTTCCAAGAGACCCAGTACTTC. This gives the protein CASSARFQETQYF.

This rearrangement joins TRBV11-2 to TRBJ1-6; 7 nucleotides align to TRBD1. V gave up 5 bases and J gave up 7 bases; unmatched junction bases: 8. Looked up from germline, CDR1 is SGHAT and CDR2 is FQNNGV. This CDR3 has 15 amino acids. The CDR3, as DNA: TGTGCCAGCAGCCCGGCGGGACAGAGCAATTCACCCCTCCACTTT. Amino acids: CASSPAGQSNSPLHF. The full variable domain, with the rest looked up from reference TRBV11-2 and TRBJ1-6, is EAGVAQSPRYKIIEKRQSVAFWCNPISGHATLYWYQQILGQGPKLLIQFQNNGVVDDSQLPKDRFSAERLKGVDSTLKIQPAKLEDSAVYLCASSPAGQSNSPLHFGNGTRLTVT.

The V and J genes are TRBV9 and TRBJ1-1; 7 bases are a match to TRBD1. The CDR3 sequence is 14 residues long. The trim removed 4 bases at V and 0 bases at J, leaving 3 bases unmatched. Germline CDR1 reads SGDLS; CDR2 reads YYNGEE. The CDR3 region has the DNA TGTGCCAGCAGCTTCGGGACAGTGAACACTGAAGCTTTCTTT. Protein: CASSFGTVNTEAFF.

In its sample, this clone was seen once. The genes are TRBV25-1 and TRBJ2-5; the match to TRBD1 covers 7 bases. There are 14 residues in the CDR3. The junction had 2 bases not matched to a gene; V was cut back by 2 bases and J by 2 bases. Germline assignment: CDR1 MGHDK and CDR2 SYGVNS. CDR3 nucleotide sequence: TGTGCCAGCAGTGAACTGACAGGGCAAGAGACCCAGTACTTC. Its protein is CASSELTGQETQYF.

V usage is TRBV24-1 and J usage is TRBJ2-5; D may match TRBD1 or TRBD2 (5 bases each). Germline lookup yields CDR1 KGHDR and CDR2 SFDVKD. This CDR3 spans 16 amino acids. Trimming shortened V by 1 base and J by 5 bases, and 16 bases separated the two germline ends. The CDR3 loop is CATSDFLGPQGETQYF. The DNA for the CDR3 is TGTGCCACCAGTGATTTCCTGGGACCTCAAGGGGAGACCCAGTACTTC.

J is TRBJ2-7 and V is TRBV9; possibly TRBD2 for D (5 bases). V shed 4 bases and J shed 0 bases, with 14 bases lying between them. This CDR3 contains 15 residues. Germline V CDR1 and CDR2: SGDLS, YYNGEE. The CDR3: CASSPGSHSSYEQYF. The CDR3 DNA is TGTGCCAGCAGCCCTGGGAGCCACAGCTCCTACGAGCAGTACTTC.

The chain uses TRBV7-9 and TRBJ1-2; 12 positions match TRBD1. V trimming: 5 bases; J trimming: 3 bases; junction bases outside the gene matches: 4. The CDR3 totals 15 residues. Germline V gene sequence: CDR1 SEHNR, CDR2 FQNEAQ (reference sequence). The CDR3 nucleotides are TGTGCCAGCAGCAGGGGACAGGGGGCACACTATGGCTACACCTTC. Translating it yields CASSRGQGAHYGYTF. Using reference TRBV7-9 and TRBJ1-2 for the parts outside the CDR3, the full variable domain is DTGVSQNPRHKITKRGQNVTFRCDPISEHNRLYWYRQTLGQGPEFLTYFQNEAQLEKSRLLSDRFSAERPKGSFSTLEIQRTEQGDSAMYLCASSRGQGAHYGYTFGSGTRLTVV.

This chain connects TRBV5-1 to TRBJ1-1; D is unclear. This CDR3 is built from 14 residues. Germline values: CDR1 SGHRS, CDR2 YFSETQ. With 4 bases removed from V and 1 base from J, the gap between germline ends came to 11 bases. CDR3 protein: CASSTDYGNTEAFF. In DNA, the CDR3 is TGCGCCAGCAGCACGGACTACGGGAACACTGAAGCTTTCTTT.

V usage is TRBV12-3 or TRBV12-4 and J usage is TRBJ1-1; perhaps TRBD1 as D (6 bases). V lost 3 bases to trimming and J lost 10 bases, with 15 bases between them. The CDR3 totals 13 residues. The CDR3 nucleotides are TGTGCCAGCAGTTTTCAGAGGGGGAGAAGAGCTTTCTTT. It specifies CASSFQRGRRAFF.

The CDR3 here is CASSEGGSNEQFF. CDR3 bases: TGTGCCAGCAGTGAAGGGGGGAGCAATGAGCAGTTCTTC. The chain is built from TRBV6-1 and TRBJ2-1; D may match TRBD1 or TRBD2 (5 bases each). The CDR3 extends over 13 amino acids. V lost 1 base to trimming and J lost 6 bases, with 7 bases between them. Germline V gives CDR1 MNHNS, CDR2 SASEGT.

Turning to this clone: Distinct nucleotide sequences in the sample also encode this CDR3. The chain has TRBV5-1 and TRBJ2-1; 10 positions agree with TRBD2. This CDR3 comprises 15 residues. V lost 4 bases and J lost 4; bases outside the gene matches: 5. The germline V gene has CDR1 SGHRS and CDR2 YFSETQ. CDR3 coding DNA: TGCGCCAGCAGCCCTGGGACTAGCGTATACAATGAGCAGTTCTTC. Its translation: CASSPGTSVYNEQFF. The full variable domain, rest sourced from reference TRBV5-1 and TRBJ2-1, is KAGVTQTPRYLIKTRGQQVTLSCSPISGHRSVSWYQQTPGQGLQFLFEYFSETQRNKGNFPGRFSGRQFSNSRSEMNVSTLELGDSALYLCASSPGTSVYNEQFFGPGTRLTVL.

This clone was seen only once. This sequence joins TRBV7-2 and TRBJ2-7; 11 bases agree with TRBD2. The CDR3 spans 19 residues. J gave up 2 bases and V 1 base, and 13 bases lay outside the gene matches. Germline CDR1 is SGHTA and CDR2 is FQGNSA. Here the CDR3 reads CASSLGDGLAGPLPYEQYF. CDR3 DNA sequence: TGTGCCAGCAGCTTAGGCGACGGACTAGCGGGTCCCCTCCCCTACGAGCAGTACTTC.

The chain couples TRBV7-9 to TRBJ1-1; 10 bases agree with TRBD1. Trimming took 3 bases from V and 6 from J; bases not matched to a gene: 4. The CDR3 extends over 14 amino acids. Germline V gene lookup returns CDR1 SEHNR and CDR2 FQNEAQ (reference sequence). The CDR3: CASSLRQGASEAFF. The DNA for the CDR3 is TGTGCCAGCAGCTTGAGACAGGGGGCCTCTGAAGCTTTCTTT.

The CDR3 sequence is CASSLNSGGLEQYF. In DNA form, the CDR3 reads TGTGCCAGCAGCTTAAACAGCGGGGGTCTCGAGCAGTACTTC. The rearrangement joins TRBV11-2 to TRBJ2-7; the match to TRBD2 covers 8 bases. The CDR3 runs 14 residues. With V trimmed by 2 bases and J by 6 bases, 6 bases remained unmatched. Germline V gene lookup returns CDR1 SGHAT and CDR2 FQNNGV. Drawing the rest from reference TRBV11-2 and TRBJ2-7, the complete variable domain is EAGVAQSPRYKIIEKRQSVAFWCNPISGHATLYWYQQILGQGPKLLIQFQNNGVVDDSQLPKDRFSAERLKGVDSTLKIQPAKLEDSAVYLCASSLNSGGLEQYFGPGTRLTVT.

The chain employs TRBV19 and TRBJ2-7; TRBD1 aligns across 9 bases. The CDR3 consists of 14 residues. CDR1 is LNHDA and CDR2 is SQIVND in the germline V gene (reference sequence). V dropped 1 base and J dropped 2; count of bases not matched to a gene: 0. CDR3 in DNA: TGTGCCAGTAGTATAGGGACAGGGGCCTACGAGCAGTACTTC. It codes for CASSIGTGAYEQYF.

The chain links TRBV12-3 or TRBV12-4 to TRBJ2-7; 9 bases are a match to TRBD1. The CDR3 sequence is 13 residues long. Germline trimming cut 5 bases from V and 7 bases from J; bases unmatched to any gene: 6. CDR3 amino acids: CASSRQGEREQYF. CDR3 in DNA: TGTGCCAGCAGTCGACAGGGGGAGAGGGAGCAGTACTTC.

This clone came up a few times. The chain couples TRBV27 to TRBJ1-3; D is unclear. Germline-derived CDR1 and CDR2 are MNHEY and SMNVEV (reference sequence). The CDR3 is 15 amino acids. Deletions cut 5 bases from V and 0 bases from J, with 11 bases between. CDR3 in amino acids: CASSPRRGSGNTIYF. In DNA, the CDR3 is TGTGCCAGCAGTCCCCGACGGGGCTCTGGAAACACCATATATTTT.

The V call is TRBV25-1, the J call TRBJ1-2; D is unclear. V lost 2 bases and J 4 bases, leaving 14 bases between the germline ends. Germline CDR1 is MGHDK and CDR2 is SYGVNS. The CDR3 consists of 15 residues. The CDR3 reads CASSEAGGRIYGYTF. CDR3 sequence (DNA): TGTGCCAGCAGTGAAGCGGGAGGGAGAATCTATGGCTACACCTTC.

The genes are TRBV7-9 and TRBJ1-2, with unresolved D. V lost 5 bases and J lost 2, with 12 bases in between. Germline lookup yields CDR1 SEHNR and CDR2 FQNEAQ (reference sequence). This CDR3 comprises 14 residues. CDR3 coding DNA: TGTGCCAGCAGCGACTGGACGCTAAACTATGGCTACACCTTC. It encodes CASSDWTLNYGYTF.

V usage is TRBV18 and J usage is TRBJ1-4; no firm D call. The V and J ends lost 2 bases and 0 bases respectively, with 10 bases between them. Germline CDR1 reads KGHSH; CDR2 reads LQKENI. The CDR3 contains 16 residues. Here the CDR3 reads CASSPELSSTNEKLFF. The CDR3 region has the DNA TGTGCCAGCTCACCAGAGCTCAGTTCAACTAATGAAAAACTGTTTTTT.

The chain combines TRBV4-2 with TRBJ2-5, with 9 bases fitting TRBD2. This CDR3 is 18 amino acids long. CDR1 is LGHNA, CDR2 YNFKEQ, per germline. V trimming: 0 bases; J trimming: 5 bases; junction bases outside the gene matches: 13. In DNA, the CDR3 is TGTGCCAGCAGCCAAGATTTCCCAGCTAGCGGGGTGGGCGAGACCCAGTACTTC. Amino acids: CASSQDFPASGVGETQYF.

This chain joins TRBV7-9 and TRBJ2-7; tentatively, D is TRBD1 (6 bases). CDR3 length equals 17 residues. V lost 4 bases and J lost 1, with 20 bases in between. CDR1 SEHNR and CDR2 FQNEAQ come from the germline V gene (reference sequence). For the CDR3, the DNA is TGTGCCAGCAGCTCTCTCCGGCCAGGGGCCTATTCCTACGAGCAGTACTTC. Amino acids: CASSSLRPGAYSYEQYF.

CDR3 amino acids: CASSGGPLYGYTF. As DNA, the CDR3 is TGTGCCAGTAGTGGCGGACCGCTCTATGGCTACACCTTC. The V and J genes are TRBV19 and TRBJ1-2; D uncertain. The CDR3 is 13 residues long. Looked up from germline, CDR1 is LNHDA and CDR2 is SQIVND (reference sequence). The germline V and J ends were trimmed by 5 bases and 4 bases, with 11 bases remaining between them.

The CDR3 nucleotides are TGTGCCAGCAGTTACCATGACAGGGACTATGGCTACACCTTC. Protein: CASSYHDRDYGYTF. The chain is built from TRBV6-5 and TRBJ1-2, with 7 bases identical to TRBD1. Unmatched junction bases numbered 3, after V lost 2 bases and J lost 3 bases. The germline V gene has CDR1 MNHEY and CDR2 SVGAGI. This CDR3 region has 14 residues.